This T cell receptor (beta chain) stems from a study of cytomegalovirus exposure and HLA in healthy donors. Study results and limitations: Some V segments (TRBV6-2 and TRBV6-3 among them) were excluded as indistinguishable. In an earlier analysis, about 90% or about 30%: the productive usage of most TCR beta V segments.

The PCR ran on 60 Vbeta and 13 Jbeta primers. Some clones are missing from TCRdb's copy, which holds only in-frame ones; the method was immunoSEQ multiplex PCR. Found here are 100,000 to 150,000 clones, 80% of them singletons; the top ten hold more than 2.5%. For this clone: Antigen unknown.

This CDR3 contains 13 residues. Trimming removed 7 bases from V and 8 bases from J; junction bases left unmatched: 10. The V gene's germline CDR1 is MDHEN and CDR2 SYDVKM. The chain carries TRBV28 and TRBJ1-2, with 7 bases lining up with TRBD1. This TCR derives from a male donor in good health and CMV-seronegative. The source material was PBMCs. CDR3: CASKLTGTRGYTF. The CDR3 nucleotides are TGTGCCAGCAAACTGACAGGGACGCGAGGCTACACCTTC.